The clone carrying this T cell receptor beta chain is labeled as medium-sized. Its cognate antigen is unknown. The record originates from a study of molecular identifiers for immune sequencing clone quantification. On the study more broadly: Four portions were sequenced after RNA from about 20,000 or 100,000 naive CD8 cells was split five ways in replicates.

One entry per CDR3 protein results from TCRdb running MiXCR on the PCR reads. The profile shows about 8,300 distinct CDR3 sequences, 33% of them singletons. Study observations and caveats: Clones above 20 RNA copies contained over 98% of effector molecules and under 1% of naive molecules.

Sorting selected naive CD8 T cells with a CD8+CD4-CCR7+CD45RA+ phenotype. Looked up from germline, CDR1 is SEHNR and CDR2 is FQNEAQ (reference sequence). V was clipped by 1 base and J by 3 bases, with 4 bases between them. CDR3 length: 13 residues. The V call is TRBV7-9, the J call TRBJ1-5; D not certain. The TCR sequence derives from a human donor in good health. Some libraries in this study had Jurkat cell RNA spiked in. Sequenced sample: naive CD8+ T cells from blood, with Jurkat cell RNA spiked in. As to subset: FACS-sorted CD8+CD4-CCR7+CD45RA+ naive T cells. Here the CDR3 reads CASSLGVNQPQHF. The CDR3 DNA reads TGTGCCAGCAGCTTAGGAGTCAATCAGCCCCAGCATTTT.